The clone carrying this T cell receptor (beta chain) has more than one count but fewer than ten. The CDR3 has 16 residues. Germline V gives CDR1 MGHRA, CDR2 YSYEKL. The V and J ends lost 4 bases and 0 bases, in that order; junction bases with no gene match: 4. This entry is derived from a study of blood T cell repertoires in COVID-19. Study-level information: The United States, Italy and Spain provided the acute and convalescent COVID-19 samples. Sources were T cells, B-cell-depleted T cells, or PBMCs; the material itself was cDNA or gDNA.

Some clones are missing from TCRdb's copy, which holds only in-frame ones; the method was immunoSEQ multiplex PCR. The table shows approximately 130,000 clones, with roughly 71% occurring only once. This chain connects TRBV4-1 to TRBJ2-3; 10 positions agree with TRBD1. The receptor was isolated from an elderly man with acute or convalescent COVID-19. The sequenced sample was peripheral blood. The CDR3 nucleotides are TGCGCCAGCAGCCTCCGGACAGGGGGAAGCACAGATACGCAGTATTTT. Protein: CASSLRTGGSTDTQYF.